The 10 T cell receptor beta chains given below trace back to one sample, sequenced in a study of immune cell composition in non-small cell lung cancer. Some clones are missing from TCRdb's copy, which holds only in-frame ones; the method was immunoSEQ multiplex PCR. The repertoire holds 6,000 to 8,000 clones, with roughly three quarters as singletons. Source material: lung tumor tissue. The receptors here all came from a human donor with non-small cell lung cancer.

The gene calls are TRBV11-2 and TRBJ1-2; TRBD1 matches 8 bases. The CDR3 covers 13 residues. Germline CDR1 reads SGHAT; CDR2 reads FQNNGV. The V and J ends lost 5 bases and 3 bases, in that order; junction bases with no gene match: 2. CDR3 region: CASSPGQDYGYTF. CDR3 sequence (DNA): TGTGCCAGCAGCCCGGGACAGGACTATGGCTACACCTTC.

The genes are TRBV2 and TRBJ2-3; D gene unclear. V lost 4 bases and J 0 bases, leaving 8 bases between the germline ends. Germline assignment: CDR1 SNHLY and CDR2 FYNNEI. CDR3 length equals 14 residues. CDR3 region: CASSVKGSTDTQYF. The CDR3 bases are TGTGCCAGCAGTGTAAAGGGAAGCACAGATACGCAGTATTTT.

The CDR3 sequence is CASSYSIRAGANVLTF. Here the CDR3 DNA reads TGTGCCAGCAGTTACTCGATCAGGGCTGGGGCCAACGTCCTGACTTTC. The chain is built from TRBV6-5 and TRBJ2-6, with D perhaps TRBD1 (5 bases). Germline V gives CDR1 MNHEY, CDR2 SVGAGI. The V gene lost 0 bases and the J gene lost 2 bases, with 8 bases spanning the gap. The CDR3 sequence is 16 residues long.

This clone turned up a few times. A junction end diverges from the germline sequence, so it may reflect a read error. The rearrangement joins TRBV6-1 to TRBJ1-6; 7 nucleotides line up with TRBD1. The germline V gene has CDR1 MNHNS and CDR2 SASEGT. This CDR3 has 13 amino acids. CDR3 nucleotide sequence: TGTGCCAGCAGTGAAGGGGAGACCGGGACAGAATACTTT. Translating gives CASSEGETGTEYF.

This rearrangement joins TRBV2 to TRBJ1-1; no reliable D call. CDR3 length: 13 amino acids. The ends were cut back, 8 bases at V and 0 bases at J, with 10 bases in the middle. CDR1 and CDR2 (germline): SNHLY, FYNNEI. The CDR3 spells CASAADLNTEAFF. The CDR3 nucleotides are TGTGCCAGCGCCGCTGACCTGAACACTGAAGCTTTCTTT.

V usage is TRBV5-1 and J usage is TRBJ2-7; a possible D gene is TRBD1 (6 bases). Germline lookup yields CDR1 SGHRS and CDR2 YFSETQ. This CDR3 contains 15 residues. V lost 1 base to trimming and J lost 0 bases, with 11 bases between them. CDR3 in amino acids: CASSLQGQFSYEQYF. In DNA, the CDR3 is TGCGCCAGCAGCTTGCAGGGGCAGTTCTCCTACGAGCAGTACTTC.

This clone qualifies as large. This rearrangement joins TRBV27 to TRBJ1-5; 7 positions agree with TRBD1. The germline V gene has CDR1 MNHEY and CDR2 SMNVEV (reference sequence). The V gene end was trimmed by 7 bases and the J gene end by 2 bases; junction bases not matched to a gene: 8. The CDR3 spans 15 residues. The CDR3 region has the DNA TGTGCCAGCAAAGTTCGGGGGACAGGCAATCAGCCCCAGCATTTT. This codes for CASKVRGTGNQPQHF.

This clone appeared a single time. Here the CDR3 reads CSAHRVLEAFF. The CDR3, as DNA: TGCAGTGCTCACAGGGTCCTTGAAGCTTTCTTT. This sequence joins TRBV20-1 and TRBJ1-1; D perhaps matches TRBD1 (6 bases). In germline, CDR1 is DFQATT, CDR2 SNEGSKA (reference sequence). V was pared by 5 bases and J by 7 bases, with 11 bases between. The CDR3 totals 11 residues.

The chain joins TRBV29-1 to TRBJ2-5; D is possibly TRBD2 (5 bases). In germline, CDR1 is SQVTM, CDR2 ANQGSEA. This CDR3 is built from 13 residues. V was pared by 5 bases and J by 7 bases, with 17 bases between. CDR3 sequence (DNA): TGCAGCGTTCAACGGACGGCCAGCGGGACCCAGTACTTC. Its translation: CSVQRTASGTQYF.

This clone was detected only a few times. The rearrangement links TRBV6-4 to TRBJ2-7, with D perhaps matching TRBD1 (6 bases). Germline loops: CDR1 MRHNA, CDR2 SNTAGT. The germline V and J ends were trimmed by 6 bases and 7 bases, with 10 bases remaining between them. This CDR3 is 11 amino acids long. The CDR3 here is CASSPGEEQYF. The CDR3 region has the DNA TGTGCCAGCAGCCCAGGGGAAGAGCAGTACTTC.